One T cell receptor (beta chain) is described in this entry. PCR involved 60 Vbeta and 13 Jbeta primers. Here immunoSEQ multiplex PCR was the method, and the copy in TCRdb shows in-frame clones only, minus some. The table has approximately 160,000 clones, 68% seen once; the top ten hold 1.4% to 1.5%. This record comes from a study of cytomegalovirus exposure and HLA in healthy donors. This CDR3 region has 16 residues. Unmatched junction bases numbered 10, after V lost 4 bases and J lost 3 bases. CDR1 LNHNV and CDR2 YYDKDF come from the germline V gene (reference sequence). What was sequenced was PBMCs. The J gene is TRBJ1-2, the V gene TRBV15; 8 bases align to TRBD1. This TCR came from a man aged 50 to 59 in good health and CMV-seronegative. In DNA form, the CDR3 reads TGTGCCACCAGCAAGAGACAGGGGAGGATTGACTATGGCTACACCTTC. As protein: CATSKRQGRIDYGYTF.